The source of this T cell receptor beta chain is a study of blood T cell repertoires in COVID-19. The wider study: Researchers got acute and convalescent COVID-19 samples from the United States, Italy and Spain. T cells, B-cell-depleted T cells, or PBMCs supplied cDNA or gDNA.

V shed 1 base and J shed 8 bases, with 9 bases lying between them. Germline values: CDR1 MDHEN, CDR2 SYDVKM. CDR3 length equals 12 residues. Authors' data handling: Estimates of nucleated cell counts were drawn from the amplification of reference gene primers. The method was immunoSEQ multiplex PCR; TCRdb's version includes in-frame clones alone and lacks a portion of them. From that table come the V and J calls and clone size; the DNA was used to work out D and trimming. The data show 250,000 or so clones, roughly 84% seen once. The sequence was collected from a man in his fifties or sixties with acute or convalescent COVID-19. The source material was peripheral blood. The chain has TRBV28 and TRBJ2-7; D gene unclear. The chain's CDR3 is CASSLSAVKQYF. Here the CDR3 DNA reads TGTGCCAGCAGTTTATCCGCAGTGAAGCAGTACTTC.